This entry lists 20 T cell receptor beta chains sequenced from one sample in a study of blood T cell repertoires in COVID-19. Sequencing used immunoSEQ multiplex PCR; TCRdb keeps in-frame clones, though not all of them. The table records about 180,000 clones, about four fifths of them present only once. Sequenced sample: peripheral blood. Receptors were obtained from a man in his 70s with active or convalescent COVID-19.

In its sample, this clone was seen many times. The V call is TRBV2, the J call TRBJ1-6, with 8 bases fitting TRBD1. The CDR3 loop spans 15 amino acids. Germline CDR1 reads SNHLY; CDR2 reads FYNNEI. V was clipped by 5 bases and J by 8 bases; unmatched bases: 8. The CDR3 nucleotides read TGTGCCAGCAGTCCCCAGGGGGCTGAGGATTCACCCCTCCACTTT. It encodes CASSPQGAEDSPLHF.

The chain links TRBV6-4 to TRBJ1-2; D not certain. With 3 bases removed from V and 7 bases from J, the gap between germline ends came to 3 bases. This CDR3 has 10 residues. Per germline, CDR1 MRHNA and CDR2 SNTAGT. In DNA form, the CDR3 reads TGTGCCAGCAGTGAGCGTGGCTACACCTTC. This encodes CASSERGYTF.

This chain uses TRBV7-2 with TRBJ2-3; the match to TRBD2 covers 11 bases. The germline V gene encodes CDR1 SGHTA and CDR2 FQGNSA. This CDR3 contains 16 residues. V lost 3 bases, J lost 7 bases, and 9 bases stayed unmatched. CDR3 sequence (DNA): TGTGCCAGCAGCTTGATGGTAGCGGGGGGGCCAAATACGCAGTATTTT. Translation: CASSLMVAGGPNTQYF.

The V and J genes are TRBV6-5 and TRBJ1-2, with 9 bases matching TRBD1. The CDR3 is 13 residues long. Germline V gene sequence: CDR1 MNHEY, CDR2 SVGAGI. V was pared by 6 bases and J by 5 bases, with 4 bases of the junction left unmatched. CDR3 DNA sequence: TGTGCCAGCAGGCCCGGACAGGGGTATGGCTACACCTTC. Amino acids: CASRPGQGYGYTF.

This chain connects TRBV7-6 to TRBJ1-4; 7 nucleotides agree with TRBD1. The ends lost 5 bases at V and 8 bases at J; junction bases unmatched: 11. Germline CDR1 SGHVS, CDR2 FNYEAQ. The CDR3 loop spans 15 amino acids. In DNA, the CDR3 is TGTGCCAGCAGCCAAATCCGGGGCAGGGGGGAAAAACTGTTTTTT. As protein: CASSQIRGRGEKLFF.

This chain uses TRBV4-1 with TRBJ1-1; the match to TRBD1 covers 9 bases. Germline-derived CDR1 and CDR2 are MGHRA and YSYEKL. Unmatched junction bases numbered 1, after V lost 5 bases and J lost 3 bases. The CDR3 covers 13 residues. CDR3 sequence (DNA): TGCGCCAGCAGCTGGGACAGGGACACTGAAGCTTTCTTT. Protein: CASSWDRDTEAFF.

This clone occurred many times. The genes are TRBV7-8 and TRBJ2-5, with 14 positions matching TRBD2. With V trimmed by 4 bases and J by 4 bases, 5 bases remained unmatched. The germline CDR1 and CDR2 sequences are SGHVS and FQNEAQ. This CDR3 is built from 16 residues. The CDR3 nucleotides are TGTGCCAGCAGCTCACAGACTAGCGGGGGGGTAGAGACCCAGTACTTC. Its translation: CASSSQTSGGVETQYF.

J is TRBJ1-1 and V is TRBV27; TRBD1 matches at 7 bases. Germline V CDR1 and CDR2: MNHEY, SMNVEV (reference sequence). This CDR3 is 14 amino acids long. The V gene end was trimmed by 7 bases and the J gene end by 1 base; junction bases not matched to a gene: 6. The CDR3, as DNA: TGTGCCAGCACCGTGACAGGGACGAACACTGAAGCTTTCTTT. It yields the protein CASTVTGTNTEAFF.

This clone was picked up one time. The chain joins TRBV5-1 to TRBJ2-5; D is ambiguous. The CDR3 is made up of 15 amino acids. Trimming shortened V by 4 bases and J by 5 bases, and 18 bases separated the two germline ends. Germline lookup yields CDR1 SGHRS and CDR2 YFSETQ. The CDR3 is CASSGMGASGETQYF. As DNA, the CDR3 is TGCGCCAGCAGCGGAATGGGTGCGTCCGGGGAGACCCAGTACTTC.

The CDR3 protein is CASSRFRGSYEQFF. For the CDR3, the DNA is TGCGCCAGCAGCCGATTCAGGGGATCCTATGAGCAGTTCTTC. V usage is TRBV10-2 and J usage is TRBJ2-1; the D gene is possibly TRBD1 (6 bases). The CDR3 consists of 14 residues. Per the germline V gene, CDR1 is WSHSY and CDR2 is SAAADI. Trimming took 6 bases from V and 8 from J, leaving 17 bases between them.

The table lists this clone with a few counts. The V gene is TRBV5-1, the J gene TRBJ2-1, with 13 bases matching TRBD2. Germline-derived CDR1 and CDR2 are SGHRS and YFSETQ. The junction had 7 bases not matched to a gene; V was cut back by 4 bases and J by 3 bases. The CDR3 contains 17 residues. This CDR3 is CASSPRLAGGRYNEQFF. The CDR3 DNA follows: TGCGCCAGCAGCCCTCGACTAGCGGGAGGACGCTACAATGAGCAGTTCTTC.

The CDR3 coding sequence is TGCGCCAGCAGCAAGGAAGGCGGGACCCAGTACTTC. Translating it yields CASSKEGGTQYF. V and J are TRBV5-1 and TRBJ2-5; the D is unclear. Germline CDR1 is SGHRS and CDR2 is YFSETQ. The length of the CDR3 is 12 residues. Trimming cost V 4 bases and J 7 bases, with 11 bases left between them.

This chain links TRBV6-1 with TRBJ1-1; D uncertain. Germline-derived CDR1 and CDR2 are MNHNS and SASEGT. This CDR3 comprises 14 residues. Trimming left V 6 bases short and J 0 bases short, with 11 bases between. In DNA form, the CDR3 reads TGTGCCAGCAGCCTCGGTAACGTGAACACTGAAGCTTTCTTT. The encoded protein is CASSLGNVNTEAFF.

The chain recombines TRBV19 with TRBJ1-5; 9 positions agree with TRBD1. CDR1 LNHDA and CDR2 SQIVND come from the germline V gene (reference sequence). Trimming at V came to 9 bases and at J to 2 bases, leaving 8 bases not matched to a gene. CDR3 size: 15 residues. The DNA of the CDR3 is TGTGCCAGCAGGACAGGGGAGGGTCGCAATCAGCCCCAGCATTTT. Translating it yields CASRTGEGRNQPQHF.

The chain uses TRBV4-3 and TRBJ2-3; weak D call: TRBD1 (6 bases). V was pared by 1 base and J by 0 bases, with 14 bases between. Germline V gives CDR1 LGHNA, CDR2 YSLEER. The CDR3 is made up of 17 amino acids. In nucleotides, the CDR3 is TGCGCCAGCAGCCAAGTACCGTCGCAGGGGAGCACAGATACGCAGTATTTT. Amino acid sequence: CASSQVPSQGSTDTQYF.

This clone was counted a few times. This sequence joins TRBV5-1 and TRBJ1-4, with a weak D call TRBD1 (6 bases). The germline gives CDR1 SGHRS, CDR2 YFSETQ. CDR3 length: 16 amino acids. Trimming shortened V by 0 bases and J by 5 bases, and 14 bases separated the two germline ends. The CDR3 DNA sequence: TGCGCCAGCAGCTTGGAGGTGGACAGCCAGAATGAAAAACTGTTTTTT. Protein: CASSLEVDSQNEKLFF.

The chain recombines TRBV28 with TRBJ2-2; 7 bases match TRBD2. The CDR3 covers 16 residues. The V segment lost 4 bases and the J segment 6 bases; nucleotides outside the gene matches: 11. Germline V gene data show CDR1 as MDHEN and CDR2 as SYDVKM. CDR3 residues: CASSSHTAGVSGELFF. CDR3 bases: TGTGCCAGCAGTTCCCATACCGCGGGAGTTTCCGGGGAGCTGTTTTTT.

CDR3 sequence: CASSSGQGRDQPQHF. For the CDR3, the DNA is TGTGCCAGCAGTTCAGGACAGGGGAGGGATCAGCCCCAGCATTTT. V usage is TRBV6-5 and J usage is TRBJ1-5, with TRBD1 matching 9 bases. The CDR3 spans 15 residues. Germline V CDR1 and CDR2: MNHEY, SVGAGI. V lost 4 bases and J lost 5; bases outside the gene matches: 6.

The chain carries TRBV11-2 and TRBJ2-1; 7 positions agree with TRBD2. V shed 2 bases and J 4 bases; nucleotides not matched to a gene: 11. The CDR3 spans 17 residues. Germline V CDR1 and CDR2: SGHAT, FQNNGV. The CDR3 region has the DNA TGTGCCAGCAGCTTATCAGCGGGACCTGGCCAGTACAATGAGCAGTTCTTC. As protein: CASSLSAGPGQYNEQFF. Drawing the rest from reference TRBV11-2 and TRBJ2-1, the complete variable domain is EAGVAQSPRYKIIEKRQSVAFWCNPISGHATLYWYQQILGQGPKLLIQFQNNGVVDDSQLPKDRFSAERLKGVDSTLKIQPAKLEDSAVYLCASSLSAGPGQYNEQFFGPGTRLTVL.

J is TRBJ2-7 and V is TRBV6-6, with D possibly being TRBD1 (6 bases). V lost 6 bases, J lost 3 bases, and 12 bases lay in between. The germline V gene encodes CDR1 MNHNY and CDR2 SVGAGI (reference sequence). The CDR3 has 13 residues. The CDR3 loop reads CASSTGTYYEQYF. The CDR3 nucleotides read TGTGCCAGCAGCACCGGGACATACTACGAGCAGTACTTC.